One and the same sample provided the 12 T cell receptor beta chains below, sequenced in a study of blood T cell repertoires in COVID-19. Libraries were prepared by immunoSEQ multiplex PCR; TCRdb keeps only in-frame clonotypes and omits some of them. The table records roughly 80,000 clones, around 78% of them present only once. The specimen was peripheral blood. The receptors come from a human donor in a cohort sampled during active COVID-19.

The CDR3 loop is CASRPGSYNEQFF. The CDR3 nucleotides are TGCGCCAGCAGGCCGGGGTCCTACAATGAGCAGTTCTTC. The chain carries TRBV5-1 and TRBJ2-1; TRBD2 might be the D (5 bases). Trimming took off 5 bases at V and 1 base at J, with 7 bases between the two ends. CDR1 is SGHRS, CDR2 YFSETQ, per germline. This CDR3 has 13 amino acids.

V gene TRBV10-3 combines with J gene TRBJ2-1, with 13 bases aligning to TRBD2. Germline trimming cut 0 bases from V and 8 bases from J; bases unmatched to any gene: 10. Per germline, CDR1 ENHRY and CDR2 SYGVKD. The CDR3 covers 18 residues. The CDR3 is CAISESTQLAGGKYEQFF. CDR3 in DNA: TGTGCCATCAGTGAGTCGACTCAACTAGCGGGAGGGAAGTATGAGCAGTTCTTC.

V is TRBV19 and J is TRBJ1-2; tentatively, D is TRBD1 (5 bases). Trimming took 5 bases from V and 4 from J, leaving 17 bases between them. CDR1 is LNHDA and CDR2 is SQIVND in the germline V gene (reference sequence). This CDR3 has 15 residues. The CDR3 sequence is CASSSGRASGYGYTF. CDR3 in DNA: TGTGCCAGTAGTTCGGGCAGGGCGAGTGGCTATGGCTACACCTTC.

This clone was found a few times. This chain's CDR3 is CASGQADEAFF. The CDR3 DNA reads TGTGCCAGCGGACAGGCTGATGAAGCTTTCTTT. The chain employs TRBV28 and TRBJ1-1, with 7 bases fitting TRBD1. This CDR3 has 11 amino acids. Trimming cost V 8 bases and J 7 bases; bases outside gene matches: 4. Germline CDR1 reads MDHEN; CDR2 reads SYDVKM. The complete variable domain, with remaining parts taken from reference TRBV28 and TRBJ1-1, reads DVKVTQSSRYLVKRTGEKVFLECVQDMDHENMFWYRQDPGLGLRLIYFSYDVKMKEKGDIPEGYSVSREKKERFSLILESASTNQTSMYLCASGQADEAFFGQGTRLTVV.

The chain uses TRBV6-5 and TRBJ1-1; D is possibly TRBD1 (6 bases). CDR1 and CDR2 (germline): MNHEY, SVGAGI. The CDR3 runs to 14 residues. V was cut by 6 bases and J by 5 bases, with 16 bases left in between. CDR3 protein: CASRWRGGRTEAFF. The DNA of the CDR3 is TGTGCCAGCAGGTGGCGGGGGGGGCGTACTGAAGCTTTCTTT.

This clone was recorded a few times. The V gene is TRBV3-1 (or the pseudogene TRBV3-2), the J gene TRBJ1-1; D may be TRBD1 (6 bases). Trimming removed 3 bases at V and 1 base at J, with 15 bases between. The germline V gene has CDR1 LGHDT and CDR2 YNNKEL (reference sequence). This CDR3 region has 16 residues. For the CDR3, the DNA is TGTGCCAGCAGCCAGGGAGGGGGGCAGCAGAACACTGAAGCTTTCTTT. It specifies CASSQGGGQQNTEAFF.

This clone was seen just once. The rearrangement uses TRBV15 and TRBJ2-4; weak D call: TRBD1 (6 bases). The ends were cut back, 1 base at V and 1 base at J, with 8 bases in the middle. CDR3 length: 15 amino acids. Germline V gives CDR1 LNHNV, CDR2 YYDKDF (reference sequence). For the CDR3, the DNA is TGTGCCACCAGCAGAGGTAGGGGGGCCAAAAACATTCAGTACTTC. Amino acids: CATSRGRGAKNIQYF.

This clone was detected a few times. The gene calls are TRBV6-5 and TRBJ1-6; D remains ambiguous. CDR1 is MNHEY and CDR2 is SVGAGI in the germline V gene. Trimming took 0 bases from V and 7 from J, leaving 13 bases between them. The CDR3 consists of 16 residues. DNA for the CDR3: TGTGCCAGCAGTTACTCGTTTCCGGGTTTAAATTCACCCCTCCACTTT. It encodes CASSYSFPGLNSPLHF.

J is TRBJ2-5 and V is TRBV4-3; a weak D match, TRBD1 (5 bases). The germline V gene encodes CDR1 LGHNA and CDR2 YSLEER. Trimming shortened V by 0 bases and J by 2 bases, and 10 bases separated the two germline ends. The length of the CDR3 is 15 residues. The CDR3 is CASSQDWGSQETQYF. The DNA for the CDR3 is TGCGCCAGCAGCCAAGATTGGGGCAGTCAAGAGACCCAGTACTTC.

The chain uses TRBV5-1 and TRBJ2-3, with 8 bases that match TRBD2. CDR1 and CDR2 (germline): SGHRS, YFSETQ. The CDR3 has 14 amino acids. Unmatched junction bases numbered 3, after V lost 3 bases and J lost 3 bases. CDR3 bases: TGCGCCAGCAGCTCCGGGACTAGGACAGATACGCAGTATTTT. It encodes CASSSGTRTDTQYF.

This clone has just one count. The chain recombines TRBV6-5 with TRBJ1-2; D remains ambiguous. V was shortened by 7 bases and J by 9 bases, with 21 bases between the two germline ends. Germline V gives CDR1 MNHEY, CDR2 SVGAGI. The CDR3 is 14 residues long. The CDR3 here is CASINSGAVASYTF. The CDR3 DNA reads as TGTGCCAGCATAAACAGCGGCGCCGTGGCGAGCTACACCTTC.

This clone was picked up a small number of times. CDR3 loop: CAWSVANNEQFF. The CDR3 nucleotides are TGTGCCTGGAGTGTGGCCAACAATGAGCAGTTCTTC. V gene TRBV30 combines with J gene TRBJ2-1, with no clear D. Germline V gene lookup returns CDR1 GTSNPN and CDR2 SVGIG (reference sequence). The CDR3 is 12 amino acids. Trimming took 0 bases from V and 5 from J, leaving 5 bases between them.